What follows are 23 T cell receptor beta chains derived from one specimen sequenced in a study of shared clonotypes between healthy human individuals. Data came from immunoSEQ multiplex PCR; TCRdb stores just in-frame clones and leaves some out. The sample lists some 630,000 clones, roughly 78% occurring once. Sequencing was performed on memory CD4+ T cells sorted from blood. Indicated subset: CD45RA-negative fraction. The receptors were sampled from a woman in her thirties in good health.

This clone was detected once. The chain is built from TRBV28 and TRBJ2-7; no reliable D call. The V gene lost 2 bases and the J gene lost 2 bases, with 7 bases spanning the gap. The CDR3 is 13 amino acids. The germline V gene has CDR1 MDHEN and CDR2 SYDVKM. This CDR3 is CASSLQQPYEQYF. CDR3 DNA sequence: TGTGCCAGCAGTTTACAACAACCCTACGAGCAGTACTTC.

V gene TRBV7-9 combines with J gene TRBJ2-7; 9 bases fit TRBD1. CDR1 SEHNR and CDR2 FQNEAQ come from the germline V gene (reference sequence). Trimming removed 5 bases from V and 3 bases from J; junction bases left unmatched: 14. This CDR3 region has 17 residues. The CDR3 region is CASSPGPGQGGGYEQYF. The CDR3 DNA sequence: TGTGCCAGCAGCCCAGGGCCGGGACAGGGTGGGGGCTACGAGCAGTACTTC.

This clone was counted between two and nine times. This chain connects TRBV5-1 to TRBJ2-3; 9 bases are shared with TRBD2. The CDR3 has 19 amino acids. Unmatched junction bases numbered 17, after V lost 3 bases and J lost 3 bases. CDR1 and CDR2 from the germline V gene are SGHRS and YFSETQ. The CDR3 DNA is TGCGCCAGCAGCTGGGAACTTAGCGGGAGATCGAGAAGGACAGATACGCAGTATTTT. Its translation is CASSWELSGRSRRTDTQYF. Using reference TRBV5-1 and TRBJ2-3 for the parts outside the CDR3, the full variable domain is KAGVTQTPRYLIKTRGQQVTLSCSPISGHRSVSWYQQTPGQGLQFLFEYFSETQRNKGNFPGRFSGRQFSNSRSEMNVSTLELGDSALYLCASSWELSGRSRRTDTQYFGPGTRLTVL.

The CDR3 region has the DNA TGTGCCAGCAGCTTAGGGGTTAAGGGAAAACTGTTTTTT. This codes for CASSLGVKGKLFF. The chain joins TRBV11-3 to TRBJ1-4; D remains unclear. The CDR3 is 13 residues long. Looked up from germline, CDR1 is SGHNT and CDR2 is YENEEA. V was shortened by 1 base and J by 10 bases, with 10 bases between the two germline ends.

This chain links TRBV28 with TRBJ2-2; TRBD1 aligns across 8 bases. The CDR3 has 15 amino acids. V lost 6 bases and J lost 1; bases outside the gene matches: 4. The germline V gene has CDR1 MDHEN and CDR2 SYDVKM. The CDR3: CASREGTGNTGELFF. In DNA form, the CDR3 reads TGTGCCAGCAGGGAGGGGACAGGGAACACCGGGGAGCTGTTTTTT.

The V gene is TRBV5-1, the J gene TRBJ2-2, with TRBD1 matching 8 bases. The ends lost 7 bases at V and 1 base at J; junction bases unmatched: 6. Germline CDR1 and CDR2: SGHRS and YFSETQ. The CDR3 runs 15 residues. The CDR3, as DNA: TGCGCCAGCGGCCCGGGACAGGTGAACACCGGGGAGCTGTTTTTT. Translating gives CASGPGQVNTGELFF. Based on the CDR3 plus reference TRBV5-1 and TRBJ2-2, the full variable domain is KAGVTQTPRYLIKTRGQQVTLSCSPISGHRSVSWYQQTPGQGLQFLFEYFSETQRNKGNFPGRFSGRQFSNSRSEMNVSTLELGDSALYLCASGPGQVNTGELFFGEGSRLTVL.

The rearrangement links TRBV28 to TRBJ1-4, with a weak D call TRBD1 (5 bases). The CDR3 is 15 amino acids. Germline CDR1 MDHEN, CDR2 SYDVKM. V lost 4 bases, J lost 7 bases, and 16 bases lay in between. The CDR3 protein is CASSSPGRGGEKLFF. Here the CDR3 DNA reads TGTGCCAGCAGTTCGCCAGGGCGGGGGGGTGAAAAACTGTTTTTT.

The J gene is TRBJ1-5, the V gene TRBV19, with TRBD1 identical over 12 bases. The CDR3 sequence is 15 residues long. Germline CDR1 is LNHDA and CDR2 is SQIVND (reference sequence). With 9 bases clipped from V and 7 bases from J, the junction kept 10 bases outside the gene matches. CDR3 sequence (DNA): TGTGCCAGCAAGAAAGGGACAGGGGGCGACCAGCCCCAGCATTTT. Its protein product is CASKKGTGGDQPQHF.

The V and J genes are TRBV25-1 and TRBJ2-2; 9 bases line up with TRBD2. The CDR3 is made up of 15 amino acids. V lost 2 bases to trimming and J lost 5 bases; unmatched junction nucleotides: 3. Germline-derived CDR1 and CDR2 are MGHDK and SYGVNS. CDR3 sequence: CASSEPAGGTGELFF. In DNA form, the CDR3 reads TGTGCCAGCAGTGAACCAGCGGGAGGTACCGGGGAGCTGTTTTTT.

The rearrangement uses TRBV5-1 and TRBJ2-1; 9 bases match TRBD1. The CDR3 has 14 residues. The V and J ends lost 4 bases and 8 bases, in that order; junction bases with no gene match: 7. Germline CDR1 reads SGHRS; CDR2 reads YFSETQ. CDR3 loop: CASSVQGAGDEQFF. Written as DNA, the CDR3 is TGCGCCAGCAGCGTACAGGGGGCAGGTGATGAGCAGTTCTTC.

CDR3 nucleotide sequence: TGTGCCAGCAGTGAAGGGGAGGGGGGAGAGACCCAGTACTTC. This translates into CASSEGEGGETQYF. This sequence joins TRBV6-1 and TRBJ2-5; D may be TRBD2 (7 bases). CDR1 and CDR2 from the germline V gene are MNHNS and SASEGT. This CDR3 has 14 residues. V shed 1 base and J shed 4 bases, with 10 bases lying between them.

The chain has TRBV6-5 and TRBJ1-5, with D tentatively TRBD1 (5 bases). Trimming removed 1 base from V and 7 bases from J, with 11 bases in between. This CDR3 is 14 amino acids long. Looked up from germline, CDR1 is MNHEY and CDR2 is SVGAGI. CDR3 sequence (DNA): TGTGCCAGCAGTTACTTGGGGGTTGGGCAGCCCCAGCATTTT. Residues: CASSYLGVGQPQHF.

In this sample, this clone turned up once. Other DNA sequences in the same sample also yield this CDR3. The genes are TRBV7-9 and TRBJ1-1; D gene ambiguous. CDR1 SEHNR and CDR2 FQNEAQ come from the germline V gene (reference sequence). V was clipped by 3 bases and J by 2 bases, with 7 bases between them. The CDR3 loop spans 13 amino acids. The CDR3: CASSFWGNTEAFF. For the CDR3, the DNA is TGTGCCAGCAGCTTTTGGGGAAACACTGAAGCTTTCTTT. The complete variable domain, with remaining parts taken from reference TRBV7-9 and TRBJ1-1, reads DTGVSQNPRHKITKRGQNVTFRCDPISEHNRLYWYRQTLGQGPEFLTYFQNEAQLEKSRLLSDRFSAERPKGSFSTLEIQRTEQGDSAMYLCASSFWGNTEAFFGQGTRLTVV.

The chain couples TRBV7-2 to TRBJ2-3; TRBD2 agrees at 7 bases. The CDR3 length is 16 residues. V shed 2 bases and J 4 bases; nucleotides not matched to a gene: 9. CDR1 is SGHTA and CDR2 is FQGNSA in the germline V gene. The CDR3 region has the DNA TGTGCCAGCAGCTTACTCTCGGGAGGATTCTCAGATACGCAGTATTTT. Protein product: CASSLLSGGFSDTQYF.

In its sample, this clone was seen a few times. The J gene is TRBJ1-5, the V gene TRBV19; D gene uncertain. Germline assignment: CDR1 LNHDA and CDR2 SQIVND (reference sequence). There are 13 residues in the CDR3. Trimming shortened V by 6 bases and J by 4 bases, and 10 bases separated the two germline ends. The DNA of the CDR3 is TGTGCCAGTAGGGGCATGGGGAATCAGCCCCAGCATTTT. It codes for CASRGMGNQPQHF.

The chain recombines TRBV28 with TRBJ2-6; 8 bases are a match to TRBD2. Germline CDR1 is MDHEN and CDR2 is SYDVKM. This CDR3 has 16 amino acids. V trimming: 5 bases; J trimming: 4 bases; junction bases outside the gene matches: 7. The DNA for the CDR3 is TGTGCCAGCAGTCCGGGGGGGCCTCCCGGGGCCAACGTCCTGACTTTC. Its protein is CASSPGGPPGANVLTF.

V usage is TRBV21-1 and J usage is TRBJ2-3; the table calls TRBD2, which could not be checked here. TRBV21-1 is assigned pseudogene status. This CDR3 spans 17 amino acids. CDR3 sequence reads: CASSKFKTSGRIDTQYF. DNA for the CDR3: TGTGCCAGCAGCAAATTTAAGACTAGCGGGAGAATAGATACGCAGTATTTT.

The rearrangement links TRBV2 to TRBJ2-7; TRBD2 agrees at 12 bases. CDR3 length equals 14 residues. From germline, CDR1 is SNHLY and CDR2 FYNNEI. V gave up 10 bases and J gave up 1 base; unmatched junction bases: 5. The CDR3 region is CATTGLAGSYEQYF. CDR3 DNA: TGTGCCACCACAGGACTAGCGGGGTCCTACGAGCAGTACTTC.

The CDR3 is CASNLLYAGSGANVLTF. The CDR3 DNA is TGTGCCAGCAACCTTCTTTATGCAGGGTCTGGGGCCAACGTCCTGACTTTC. V and J are TRBV11-2 and TRBJ2-6, with D possibly TRBD1 on 5 matching bases. This CDR3 is built from 17 residues. CDR1 SGHAT and CDR2 FQNNGV come from the germline V gene. With 7 bases removed from V and 1 base from J, the gap between germline ends came to 17 bases. Together with reference TRBV11-2 and TRBJ2-6, the CDR3 gives the full variable domain: EAGVAQSPRYKIIEKRQSVAFWCNPISGHATLYWYQQILGQGPKLLIQFQNNGVVDDSQLPKDRFSAERLKGVDSTLKIQPAKLEDSAVYLCASNLLYAGSGANVLTFGAGSRLTVL.

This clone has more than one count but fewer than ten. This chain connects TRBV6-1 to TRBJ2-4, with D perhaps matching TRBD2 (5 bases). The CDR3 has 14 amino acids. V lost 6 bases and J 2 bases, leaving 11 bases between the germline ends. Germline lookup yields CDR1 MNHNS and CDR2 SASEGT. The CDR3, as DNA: TGTGCCAGCAGCGAGGGCGGGTCCAAAAACATTCAGTACTTC. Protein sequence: CASSEGGSKNIQYF.

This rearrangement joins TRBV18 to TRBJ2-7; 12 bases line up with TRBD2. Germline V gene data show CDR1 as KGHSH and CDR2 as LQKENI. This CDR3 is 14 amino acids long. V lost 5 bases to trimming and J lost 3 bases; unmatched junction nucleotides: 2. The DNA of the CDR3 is TGTGCCAGCTCAGGGACTAGCGGGTTCTACGAGCAGTACTTC. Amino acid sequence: CASSGTSGFYEQYF.

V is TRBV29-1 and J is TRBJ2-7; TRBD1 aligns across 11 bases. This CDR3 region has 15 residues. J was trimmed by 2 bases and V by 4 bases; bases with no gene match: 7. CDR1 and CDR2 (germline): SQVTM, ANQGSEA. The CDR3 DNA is TGCAGCGTTGGACCAGGGACAGGGGGGACCTACGAGCAGTACTTC. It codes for CSVGPGTGGTYEQYF.

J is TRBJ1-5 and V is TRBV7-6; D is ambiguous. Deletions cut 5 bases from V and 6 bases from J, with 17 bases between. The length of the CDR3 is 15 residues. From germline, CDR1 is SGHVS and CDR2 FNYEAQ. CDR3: CASSQARGIGQPQHF. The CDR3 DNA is TGTGCCAGCAGCCAAGCGAGAGGGATCGGTCAGCCCCAGCATTTT.